This TCR beta chain was profiled in a study of Graves' ophthalmopathy and Graves' hyperthyroidism. Amplifying from RNA transcripts, the study obtained TCR beta CDR3 regions. RT-PCR with HTBI primers came first, then second-round multiplex PCR. TCRdb re-derived calls from the multiplex PCR reads in MiXCR, one entry per CDR3 protein. This table holds 350,000 to 400,000 distinct CDR3 sequences, 15% to 20% found once. The CDR3 has 16 amino acids. CDR1 and CDR2 from the germline V gene are KGHDR and SFDVKD. The V segment lost 4 bases and the J segment 6 bases; nucleotides outside the gene matches: 8. On this clonotype: Its specificity is not known.

Whole-study findings and limits: Ophthalmopathy progression predictions by the model showed around 72% specificity and roughly 71% sensitivity. Blood samples also showed most expanded thyroid clonotypes exceeding 0.001 frequency.

Orbital computed tomography and thyroid ultrasound, along with TRAb, serum thyroxine and clinical symptoms, underpinned diagnosis. The authors used Ficoll-Paque density gradient centrifugation to separate PBMCs. The input was 8.5 to 10 ml of fresh peripheral blood. The rearrangement uses TRBV24-1 and TRBJ1-5; 10 bases match TRBD1. The sequenced material came from peripheral blood. This TCR derives from a woman aged 18 to 35 with Graves' ophthalmopathy. CDR3 amino acids: CATSEAGQGRAQPQHF. CDR3 DNA sequence: TGTGCCACCAGTGAGGCGGGACAGGGGAGGGCTCAGCCCCAGCATTTT.